A single sample is the source of the 6 T cell receptor beta chains below, sequenced in a study of shared clonotypes between healthy human individuals. Data came from immunoSEQ multiplex PCR; TCRdb stores just in-frame clones and leaves some out. The sample has 1.4 million or so clones; approximately 98.5% are singletons. The material sequenced was naive CD4+ T cells sorted from blood. Subset here: CD45RA+ positively selected. Receptor source: a man younger than 45 in good health.

The chain joins TRBV29-1 to TRBJ2-5; 11 nucleotides agree with TRBD1. The CDR3 is 14 residues long. Germline values: CDR1 SQVTM, CDR2 ANQGSEA. J lost 4 bases, V lost 6 bases, and 7 bases had no gene match. The DNA for the CDR3 is TGCAGCGTAGGACAGGGGGCAATGTTAGAGACCCAGTACTTC. Residues: CSVGQGAMLETQYF.

The chain couples TRBV28 to TRBJ1-1; TRBD1 agrees at 9 bases. J lost 0 bases, V lost 7 bases, and 3 bases had no gene match. Germline CDR1 reads MDHEN; CDR2 reads SYDVKM. This CDR3 has 14 residues. As DNA, the CDR3 is TGTGCCAGCAATGGACAGGGGATGAACACTGAAGCTTTCTTT. Translated: CASNGQGMNTEAFF.

J is TRBJ2-5 and V is TRBV7-6, with D possibly being TRBD2 (6 bases). The V gene's germline CDR1 is SGHVS and CDR2 FNYEAQ. The CDR3 totals 14 residues. V was pared by 3 bases and J by 7 bases, with 15 bases between. The DNA of the CDR3 is TGTGCCAGCAGCTTCCGCGGGGCCGGCGGGACCCAGTACTTC. It codes for CASSFRGAGGTQYF. Full variable domain (missing parts from reference TRBV7-6 and TRBJ2-5): GAGVSQSPRYKVTKRGQDVALRCDPISGHVSLYWYRQALGQGPEFLTYFNYEAQQDKSGLPNDRFSAERPEGSISTLTIQRTEQRDSAMYRCASSFRGAGGTQYFGPGTRLLVL.

This clone has only one observation. The gene calls are TRBV19 and TRBJ1-2; TRBD1 matches 7 bases. Unmatched junction bases numbered 6, after V lost 6 bases and J lost 8 bases. CDR3 length equals 12 residues. From germline, CDR1 is LNHDA and CDR2 SQIVND (reference sequence). The CDR3 coding sequence is TGTGCCAGTAGCCACAGGGGATTCGGCTACACCTTC. Protein sequence: CASSHRGFGYTF.

This chain uses TRBV5-1 with TRBJ2-7, with 11 bases matching TRBD1. Germline CDR1 SGHRS, CDR2 YFSETQ. V shed 4 bases and J 6 bases; nucleotides not matched to a gene: 6. The CDR3 is 14 residues long. Here the CDR3 DNA reads TGCGCCAGCAGCCAACGGGACAGGGGGACCGAGCAGTACTTC. It yields the protein CASSQRDRGTEQYF.

The chain carries TRBV5-1 and TRBJ2-7, with TRBD2 matching 7 bases. CDR3 length equals 15 residues. Germline CDR1 reads SGHRS; CDR2 reads YFSETQ. The trim removed 1 base at V and 2 bases at J, leaving 6 bases unmatched. CDR3 loop: CASSLSTGGPYEQYF. CDR3 DNA: TGCGCCAGCAGCTTGTCCACGGGAGGACCCTACGAGCAGTACTTC. Full variable domain (remainder filled in from reference TRBV5-1 and TRBJ2-7): KAGVTQTPRYLIKTRGQQVTLSCSPISGHRSVSWYQQTPGQGLQFLFEYFSETQRNKGNFPGRFSGRQFSNSRSEMNVSTLELGDSALYLCASSLSTGGPYEQYFGPGTRLTVT.